These T cell receptor beta chains were read from a single sample in a study of T cell changes during pregnancy in multiple sclerosis. TCRdb's copy holds only in-frame clones and misses some; the assay was immunoSEQ multiplex PCR. This sample has more than 90,000 clones, with about 92% found just once. Material: peripheral blood, obtained in the first trimester of pregnancy. The source is a female donor with multiple sclerosis, enrolled in a pregnancy study. CDR3s include the opening cysteine and the closing phenylalanine or tryptophan. The D gene is left open where the match is weak. Size is stated for part of the rows, as once, few or many counts, or as a class when the clone is expanded.

V gene	CDR3 length	D gene	J gene	clone size	CDR3 protein	CDR3 DNA
TRBV5-1	14	TRBD2	TRBJ2-7	NA	CASSSGGLSYEQYF	TGCGCCAGCAGCTCGGGAGGCCTTTCTTACGAGCAGTACTTC
TRBV7-8	13	NA	TRBJ2-3	NA	CASSFLRADTQYF	TGTGCCAGCAGTTTCCTCCGGGCAGATACGCAGTATTTT
TRBV29-1	14	TRBD1	TRBJ1-1	NA	CSVESTGVRTEAFF	TGCAGCGTTGAATCAACAGGGGTGCGGACTGAAGCTTTCTTT
TRBV15	19	TRBD1	TRBJ1-5	NA	CATSREGGTGRNKNQPQHF	TGTGCCACCAGCAGAGAAGGGGGGACAGGGAGGAATAAGAATCAGCCCCAGCATTTT
TRBV7-3	14	TRBD2	TRBJ2-2	few	CASTSSGKRGELFF	TGTGCCAGCACCTCAAGCGGGAAGCGCGGGGAGCTGTTTTTT
TRBV7-7	15	NA	TRBJ2-2	NA	CASSPSGANTGELFF	TGTGCCAGCAGCCCGAGCGGCGCGAACACCGGGGAGCTGTTTTTT
TRBV5-1	16	NA	TRBJ2-3	NA	CASRNLNAPDTDTQYF	TGCGCCAGCAGGAATTTGAACGCTCCAGACACAGATACGCAGTATTTT
TRBV11-3	15	TRBD2	TRBJ2-1	NA	CASSSSGTPYNEQFF	TGTGCCAGCAGCAGTAGCGGGACCCCCTACAATGAGCAGTTCTTC
TRBV19	13	NA	TRBJ2-7	NA	CASSIASLYEQYF	TGTGCCAGTAGTATAGCGAGTCTATACGAGCAGTACTTC
TRBV5-4	15	NA	TRBJ2-7	once	CASSPRVPGTYEQYF	TGTGCCAGCAGCCCTCGGGTTCCCGGGACCTACGAGCAGTACTTC
TRBV28	16	TRBD1	TRBJ2-7	NA	CASSFGLDRGIYEQYF	TGTGCCAGCAGTTTCGGGTTGGACAGGGGCATCTACGAGCAGTACTTC
TRBV4-1	15	NA	TRBJ1-2	NA	CASSPRLPGEGGYTF	TGCGCCAGCAGCCCCAGACTCCCGGGGGAGGGCGGCTACACCTTC
TRBV6-5	15	TRBD1	TRBJ2-7	once	CASSYYTTGGGEQYF	TGTGCCAGCAGTTACTATACTACAGGGGGCGGCGAGCAGTACTTC
TRBV18	17	TRBD2	TRBJ2-3	NA	CASSLGTSGRGTDTQYF	TGTGCCAGCTCACTGGGGACTAGCGGGAGAGGGACAGATACGCAGTATTTT
TRBV5-1	15	TRBD1	TRBJ2-7	NA	CASSDRGYGPYEQYF	TGCGCCAGCAGCGACAGGGGGTACGGTCCTTACGAGCAGTACTTC
TRBV2	11	NA	TRBJ2-5	once	CASTNQETQYF	TGTGCCAGCACTAACCAAGAGACCCAGTACTTC
TRBV5-1	18	TRBD2	TRBJ2-2	NA	CASSVYGTSGLGAGELFF	TGCGCCAGCAGCGTATACGGGACTAGCGGCCTGGGGGCCGGGGAGCTGTTTTTT
TRBV27	12	NA	TRBJ1-5	NA	CASSPVYQPQHF	TGTGCCAGCAGTCCCGTCTATCAGCCCCAGCATTTT
TRBV5-1	16	TRBD2	TRBJ2-5	NA	CASSHLLAGGQETQYF	TGCGCCAGCAGCCACCTACTAGCGGGAGGCCAAGAGACCCAGTACTTC
TRBV15	13	TRBD1	TRBJ1-2	NA	CATSRTGEAGYTF	TGTGCCACCAGCAGAACAGGGGAGGCTGGCTACACCTTC
TRBV15	16	NA	TRBJ1-1	NA	CATSRDIAQANTEAFF	TGTGCCACCAGCAGAGATATAGCGCAGGCGAACACTGAAGCTTTCTTT
TRBV10-2	16	TRBD1	TRBJ1-2	NA	CASSESDRAVRHGYTF	TGCGCCAGCAGTGAGTCTGACAGGGCGGTCCGTCATGGCTACACCTTC
TRBV29-1	12	NA	TRBJ1-5	NA	CSVRGYNQPQHF	TGCAGCGTGCGGGGGTACAATCAGCCCCAGCATTTT
TRBV29-1	16	TRBD2	TRBJ2-7	NA	CSVASGRATYNYEQYF	TGCAGCGTCGCTAGCGGGAGGGCCACCTATAACTACGAGCAGTACTTC
TRBV19	15	TRBD1	TRBJ2-7	NA	CASSIDTGATYEQYF	TGTGCCAGTAGTATAGATACAGGGGCGACCTACGAGCAGTACTTC
TRBV5-1	15	NA	TRBJ1-2	NA	CASSSDPRGIYGYTF	TGCGCCAGCAGCTCGGACCCCAGGGGCATCTATGGCTACACCTTC
TRBV30	20	TRBD2	TRBJ2-5	NA	CAWSAWGLAGGGTLRETQYF	TGTGCCTGGAGTGCATGGGGACTAGCGGGCGGCGGCACCTTGCGTGAGACCCAGTACTTC